The rows below give T cell receptor beta chains drawn from one sample of a study of spatial heterogeneity in lung cancer. TCRdb passed the 5' RACE reads through MiXCR, listing each CDR3 protein once. The sample yields tens of thousands of distinct CDR3 sequences, around 10% seen once. The sample here was PBMCs, taken at follow-up. The receptors were gathered from a male donor with early-stage non-small cell lung cancer. Both conserved end residues are part of each CDR3. The order of the fields is clone size, J gene, CDR3 length, V gene, D gene, CDR3 DNA, CDR3 protein. D genes are given only for firm matches. A clone size is listed for some rows: how often the clone was seen (once, few, many), or a class if it is expanded.

clone size: -; J gene: TRBJ1-2; CDR3 length: 16; V gene: TRBV4-3; D gene: -; CDR3 DNA: TGCGCCAGCAGCCAAGTTCGACAGGCCGAAATCTATGGCTACACCTTC; CDR3 protein: CASSQVRQAEIYGYTF
clone size: -; J gene: TRBJ2-1; CDR3 length: 16; V gene: TRBV4-2; D gene: TRBD2; CDR3 DNA: TGTGCCAGCAGCCTTGACTCTCTAGCGGGGGGGAATGAGCAGTTCTTC; CDR3 protein: CASSLDSLAGGNEQFF
clone size: many; J gene: TRBJ2-7; CDR3 length: 14; V gene: TRBV6-5; D gene: -; CDR3 DNA: TGTGCCAGCAGTGCCCGGGACGGGGTCTACGAGCAGTACTTC; CDR3 protein: CASSARDGVYEQYF
clone size: many; J gene: TRBJ2-1; CDR3 length: 15; V gene: TRBV7-2; D gene: TRBD2; CDR3 DNA: TGTGCCAGCTTCGTGGGACTAGCACAGTACAATGAGCAGTTCTTC; CDR3 protein: CASFVGLAQYNEQFF
clone size: -; J gene: TRBJ2-1; CDR3 length: 14; V gene: TRBV11-2; D gene: -; CDR3 DNA: TGTGCCAGCAGCTTCCCAGGGGCTGACAATGAGCAGTTCTTC; CDR3 protein: CASSFPGADNEQFF
clone size: few; J gene: TRBJ2-7; CDR3 length: 12; V gene: TRBV28; D gene: -; CDR3 DNA: TGTGCCAGCAGTTTAACAACCCACGAGCAGTACTTC; CDR3 protein: CASSLTTHEQYF
clone size: few; J gene: TRBJ2-1; CDR3 length: 13; V gene: TRBV5-5; D gene: -; CDR3 DNA: TGTGCCAGCAGTAGGCTAACCGACAATGAGCAGTTCTTC; CDR3 protein: CASSRLTDNEQFF
clone size: few; J gene: TRBJ2-2; CDR3 length: 12; V gene: TRBV5-4; D gene: -; CDR3 DNA: TGTGCCAGCAGCGTACAGGACGGGGAGCTGTTTTTT; CDR3 protein: CASSVQDGELFF
clone size: -; J gene: TRBJ1-2; CDR3 length: 13; V gene: TRBV10-3; D gene: -; CDR3 DNA: TGTGCCATCAGTGAAGAGAGGGAGGATGGCTACACCTTC; CDR3 protein: CAISEEREDGYTF
clone size: many; J gene: TRBJ1-1; CDR3 length: 16; V gene: TRBV29-1; D gene: TRBD1; CDR3 DNA: TGCAGCGCCCGTGGTGGAGGGGGCGTCATGAACACTGAAGCTTTCTTT; CDR3 protein: CSARGGGGVMNTEAFF
clone size: few; J gene: TRBJ2-5; CDR3 length: 16; V gene: TRBV5-6; D gene: TRBD2; CDR3 DNA: TGTGCCAGCAGCTTTCGTAGCGGGGGGTTCCAAGAGACCCAGTACTTC; CDR3 protein: CASSFRSGGFQETQYF
clone size: many; J gene: TRBJ2-5; CDR3 length: 13; V gene: TRBV5-6; D gene: -; CDR3 DNA: TGTGCCAGCAGCTTGGGGTCTGGGGAGACCCAGTACTTC; CDR3 protein: CASSLGSGETQYF
clone size: few; J gene: TRBJ2-2; CDR3 length: 14; V gene: TRBV5-1; D gene: -; CDR3 DNA: TGCGCCAGCGGCGACACCCCGAACACCGGGGAGCTGTTTTTT; CDR3 protein: CASGDTPNTGELFF
clone size: many; J gene: TRBJ1-5; CDR3 length: 14; V gene: TRBV4-2; D gene: -; CDR3 DNA: TGTGCCAGCAGCCATTACTTTAGGGGGGAGCCCCAGCATTTT; CDR3 protein: CASSHYFRGEPQHF
clone size: many; J gene: TRBJ1-1; CDR3 length: 13; V gene: TRBV2; D gene: -; CDR3 DNA: TGTGCCACCTCAGGGTGGGCTAACACTGAAGCTTTCTTT; CDR3 protein: CATSGWANTEAFF
clone size: many; J gene: TRBJ2-2; CDR3 length: 16; V gene: TRBV6-5; D gene: -; CDR3 DNA: TGTGCCAGCAGTTACACTTTGGGGGAGAACACCGGGGAGCTGTTTTTT; CDR3 protein: CASSYTLGENTGELFF
clone size: -; J gene: TRBJ1-2; CDR3 length: 12; V gene: TRBV5-4; D gene: -; CDR3 DNA: TGTGCCAGCAGCTTGGTAGGCTATGGCTACACCTTC; CDR3 protein: CASSLVGYGYTF
clone size: few; J gene: TRBJ1-5; CDR3 length: 13; V gene: TRBV6-2/TRBV6-3; D gene: -; CDR3 DNA: TGTGCCAGCACCCTGGACGCAAATCAGCCCCAGCATTTT; CDR3 protein: CASTLDANQPQHF